This TCR beta chain was identified during a study of response to subunit inactivated influenza vaccine. The study, taken as a whole, reports: Authors suggested few new T cells are recruited by each seasonal influenza vaccination.

This clonotype was found a few times. Its antigen is undetermined. The CDR3 consists of 18 residues. Germline V gene lookup returns CDR1 KGHDR and CDR2 SFDVKD. Trimming cost V 5 bases and J 2 bases, with 22 bases left between them. TCRdb redid the calling of the RT-PCR reads with MiXCR, one entry per CDR3 protein. The sample lists approximately 570,000 distinct CDR3 sequences; 7.5% to 8.5% were seen once. The TCR sequence derives from a man in his fifties or sixties who received an inactivated influenza vaccine. J is TRBJ2-3 and V is TRBV24-1; D tentatively reads TRBD1 or TRBD2 (6 bases each). The source material was PBMCs from blood, sampled less than 30 months after vaccination. The CDR3: CATSGNLDGGRDTDTQYF. The CDR3 DNA is TGTGCCACCAGTGGTAATTTGGACGGGGGCCGCGACACAGATACGCAGTATTTT.